Below, one T cell receptor (beta chain) is given with its context. Individual cDNA molecules (in the library) carried attached unique molecular identifiers. TCRdb re-derived calls from the RACE reads in MiXCR, one entry per CDR3 protein. The profile covers about 140,000 distinct CDR3 sequences, with around 11% appearing a single time and roughly 1.4% taken by the ten largest. The source of the sample is a study of human T cells and chemical hapten exposure. Study-wide context: Weekly diphenylcyclopropenone doses were given to patients' scalps across the approximately 22-week study.

The time point was: patch test 2, 6 weeks after DPC sensitization. Noted treatment: therapeutic diphenylcyclopropenone sensitization with weekly scalp DPC. This clonotype was obtained from a woman in her 50s with alopecia areata. Some clones in this sample may be carry-over from other donors' samples. The input for sequencing was whole blood, taken in connection with sensitization to the hapten diphenylcyclopropenone (DPC).

CDR3 coding DNA: TGTGCCAGCAGCCCCGGAATTGGGGCGGGCGGGGAGCTGTTTTTT. This gives the protein CASSPGIGAGGELFF. The rearrangement joins TRBV7-3 to TRBJ2-2; D is tentatively TRBD1 or TRBD2 (5 bases each). The ends were cut back, 5 bases at V and 7 bases at J, with 17 bases in the middle. CDR1 is SGHTA, CDR2 FQGTGA, per germline. CDR3 length: 15 amino acids.